This entry features one T cell receptor (beta chain) sequence. Trimming took off 0 bases at V and 2 bases at J, with 3 bases between the two ends. CDR3 size: 13 residues. Germline lookup yields CDR1 SGHNT and CDR2 YENEEA. This record comes from a study of control samples from healthy donors and cancer patients. The protocol was immunoSEQ multiplex PCR, while the TCRdb copy is restricted to in-frame clones and leaves out a portion. The sample holds fewer than 200,000 clones, around 87% seen once. Sequencing was done on a sample of blood. V and J are TRBV11-3 and TRBJ2-3, with D uncertain. The source is a woman aged 45-60 years in good health. The CDR3, as DNA: TGTGCCAGCAGCTTAGATACCACAGATACGCAGTATTTT. It encodes CASSLDTTDTQYF.